This is a list of T cell receptor beta chains from one sample in a study of beta chain features in type 1 diabetes. The protocol was immunoSEQ multiplex PCR, while the TCRdb copy is restricted to in-frame clones and leaves out a portion. The table records 350,000 or so clones, around a fifth of them present only once. Input material: naive CD4+ T cells from blood. These receptors were obtained from a woman aged 18-30 years in good health. Both conserved end residues are part of each CDR3. Each record gives: V gene, D gene, J gene, clone size, CDR3 DNA, CDR3 protein. A D gene is named only where the DNA matches it firmly. Only some rows state a clone size, as once, few, many or a class for expanded clones.

>TRBV19|TRBD1|TRBJ2-7|few
TGTGCCAGTACTGGACAGGGGACATCCTACGAGCAGTACTTC
CASTGQGTSYEQYF
>TRBV5-1|TRBD2|TRBJ2-3|once
TGCGCCAGCGCCCGACTAGCGATGAGCACAGATACGCAGTATTTT
CASARLAMSTDTQYF
>TRBV9|TRBD1|TRBJ1-3|-
TGTGCCAGCAGTGGGACAGGCTCTGGAAACACCATATATTTT
CASSGTGSGNTIYF
>TRBV6-4|-|TRBJ1-6|once
TGTGCCAGCAAGCAGTCTCCGGAGGTTAATTCACCCCTCCACTTT
CASKQSPEVNSPLHF
>TRBV4-1|TRBD1|TRBJ1-4|-
TGCGCCAGCAGTCGGACAGGATTAAATGAAAAACTGTTTTTT
CASSRTGLNEKLFF
>TRBV5-1|TRBD1|TRBJ2-1|-
TGCGCCAGCAGCTTGGTAGGACAGGGGTCCTACAATGAGCAGTTCTTC
CASSLVGQGSYNEQFF
>TRBV6-6|-|TRBJ1-1|-
TGTGCCAGCAACGACAGAAGTAACACTGAAGCTTTCTTT
CASNDRSNTEAFF
>TRBV5-4|-|TRBJ2-7|-
TGTGCCAGCAGGGACTTTGATCGCTACGAGCAGTACTTC
CASRDFDRYEQYF
>TRBV20-1|-|TRBJ2-3|-
TGCAGTGTAGAGTCCGCAGATACGCAGTATTTT
CSVESADTQYF
>TRBV18|-|TRBJ2-3|few
TGTGCCAGCTCACCACAGGAGGCAGATACGCAGTATTTT
CASSPQEADTQYF
>TRBV4-1|TRBD1|TRBJ2-7|few
TGCGCCAGCAGCCTAGCCGGGACAGTGGACTACGAGCAGTACTTC
CASSLAGTVDYEQYF
>TRBV6-6|-|TRBJ2-1|few
TGTGCCAGCAGTTTCAAAGGGGAACGTGAGCAGTTCTTC
CASSFKGEREQFF
>TRBV5-1|-|TRBJ2-7|few
TGCGCCAGCAGCTTGCGTGGGGGGGAGCAGTACTTC
CASSLRGGEQYF
>TRBV7-2|-|TRBJ1-1|once
TGTGCCAGCAGCCGGGGGGGGAACACTGAAGCTTTCTTT
CASSRGGNTEAFF
>TRBV10-3|-|TRBJ1-1|-
TGTGCCATCAGTGATGGGGCCGGCGCGGAAGCTTTCTTT
CAISDGAGAEAFF
>TRBV14|TRBD2|TRBJ2-3|few
TGTGCCAGCAGCCAAGATCAGCGGGAGAAGAGAAGCACAGATACGCAGTATTTT
CASSQDQREKRSTDTQYF
>TRBV18|-|TRBJ2-5|few
TGTGCCAGCTCACCGGAGGGCCAAGAGACCCAGTACTTC
CASSPEGQETQYF
>TRBV19|TRBD1|TRBJ2-2|few
TGTGCCAGTAGCCGGAACGGACAGGGAGAAACCGGGGAGCTGTTTTTT
CASSRNGQGETGELFF
>TRBV29-1|-|TRBJ1-1|few
TGCAGCGTTGAACTCGCGATGAACACTGAAGCTTTCTTT
CSVELAMNTEAFF
>TRBV18|-|TRBJ2-7|-
TGTGCCAGCTCACCTGGGAGAAGCTCCTACGAGCAGTACTTC
CASSPGRSSYEQYF
>TRBV25-1|-|TRBJ1-6|few
TGTGCCAGCAGTGAATCCCAGGGGCTCCCACCCCTCCACTTT
CASSESQGLPPLHF
>TRBV28|-|TRBJ2-7|-
TGTGCCAGCAGGATCCATGGGACACCGGAGCAGTACTTC
CASRIHGTPEQYF
>TRBV28|TRBD1|TRBJ1-2|few
TGTGCCAGCAGTTCCGGACAGGGGGCCGACGGCTACACCTTC
CASSSGQGADGYTF
>TRBV7-2|-|TRBJ2-5|once
TGTGCCAGCAGCTTAGACGGGAACCAAGAGACCCAGTACTTC
CASSLDGNQETQYF
>TRBV5-4|-|TRBJ1-4|few
TGTGCCAGCAGCTTTAGGGGAACTAATGAAAAACTGTTTTTT
CASSFRGTNEKLFF
>TRBV7-9|-|TRBJ2-1|few
TGTGCCAGCAGCTCGTGGGGGGTGAATGAGCAGTTCTTC
CASSSWGVNEQFF
>TRBV7-2|-|TRBJ1-6|-
TGTGCCAGCAGCTTAGTCCGGAGGGATTCACCCCTCCACTTT
CASSLVRRDSPLHF
>TRBV2|-|TRBJ2-4|-
TGTGCCAGCAGCCCCCGTTCGGACATTCAGTACTTC
CASSPRSDIQYF
>TRBV19|TRBD2|TRBJ2-1|-
TGTGCCAGTAACCGGCTAGCGGGGGGGAATGAGCAGTTCTTC
CASNRLAGGNEQFF
>TRBV4-2|-|TRBJ1-4|few
TGTGCCAGCAGCCAAGCTCTTGGCAGGGTAGGAACTAATGAAAAACTGTTTTTT
CASSQALGRVGTNEKLFF
>TRBV6-4|-|TRBJ2-1|few
TGTGCCAGTAGTACCGGGATTAACAATGAGCAGTTCTTC
CASSTGINNEQFF
>TRBV2|TRBD1|TRBJ2-3|-
TGTGCCAGCAGTCTGGACAGGTCTCCCACAGATACGCAGTATTTT
CASSLDRSPTDTQYF
>TRBV7-9|-|TRBJ2-3|-
TGTGCCAGCAGCTCTGGACAGCGAAGTACGCAGTATTTT
CASSSGQRSTQYF
>TRBV4-1|TRBD1|TRBJ1-2|-
TGCGCCAGCAGCCGGACCGGACAGGGGGCTAACTATGGCTACACCTTC
CASSRTGQGANYGYTF
>TRBV27|-|TRBJ1-1|-
TGTGCCAGCAGTATTTGGGGGCAGAGTCTCACTGAAGCTTTCTTT
CASSIWGQSLTEAFF
>TRBV6-5|TRBD1|TRBJ2-2|few
TGTGCCAGCAGATCCCAGGGGGCATCTGGGGAGCTGTTTTTT
CASRSQGASGELFF
>TRBV18|-|TRBJ2-5|-
TGTGCCAGCTCACCATTTCAACAAGACAAGACCCAGTACTTC
CASSPFQQDKTQYF
>TRBV7-9|TRBD1|TRBJ2-1|-
TGTGCCAGCAGCCCCACCGGGACAGTGGTCAATGAGCAGTTCTTC
CASSPTGTVVNEQFF
>TRBV30|-|TRBJ1-6|-
TGTGCCTGGAGTGTAGTCGAGAATTCACCCCTCCACTTT
CAWSVVENSPLHF
>TRBV9|TRBD2|TRBJ2-3|once
TGTGCCAGCAACCGGGGGGGCACAGATACGCAGTATTTT
CASNRGGTDTQYF
>TRBV9|-|TRBJ2-1|-
TGTGCCAGCAGTGAGGACCAGGGAAATGAGCAGTTCTTC
CASSEDQGNEQFF
>TRBV29-1|-|TRBJ1-2|few
TGCAGCGTTGAACCCGGACACAGGGACTATGGCTACACCTTC
CSVEPGHRDYGYTF
>TRBV29-1|-|TRBJ1-3|-
TGCAGCGTTGACAGCGAAGGCTCTGGAAACACCATATATTTT
CSVDSEGSGNTIYF
>TRBV30|-|TRBJ2-7|few
TGTGCCTGGAGTGTTGGGAGCTCCTACGAGCAGTACTTC
CAWSVGSSYEQYF
>TRBV11-2|TRBD1|TRBJ2-3|-
TGTGCCAGCAGCTTAGGGACAGGGAGCGCAGATACGCAGTATTTT
CASSLGTGSADTQYF
>TRBV7-9|-|TRBJ2-7|few
TGTGCCAGCAGCTCACGGGGGGGACAGCGCCTCTCCTACGAGCAGTACTTC
CASSSRGGQRLSYEQYF
>TRBV19|-|TRBJ2-1|few
TGTGCCAGTAGTGCCTTACAGGGATCGTGGTACAATGAGCAGTTCTTC
CASSALQGSWYNEQFF
>TRBV4-1|TRBD2|TRBJ2-3|few
TGCGCCAGCAGCCAACCCCTAGCGGGGCGGCGGGATACGCAGTATTTT
CASSQPLAGRRDTQYF
>TRBV2|-|TRBJ2-5|few
TGTGCCAGCAGCGAGATTGTCAGGGAGACCCAGTACTTC
CASSEIVRETQYF
>TRBV18|TRBD1|TRBJ1-1|-
TGTGCCAGCTCACCAATGGGACAGGGATCAACTGAAGCTTTCTTT
CASSPMGQGSTEAFF
>TRBV27|TRBD1|TRBJ2-7|-
TGTGCCAGCAGTCCCGGGACAGGCAAAATCTCCTACGAGCAGTACTTC
CASSPGTGKISYEQYF